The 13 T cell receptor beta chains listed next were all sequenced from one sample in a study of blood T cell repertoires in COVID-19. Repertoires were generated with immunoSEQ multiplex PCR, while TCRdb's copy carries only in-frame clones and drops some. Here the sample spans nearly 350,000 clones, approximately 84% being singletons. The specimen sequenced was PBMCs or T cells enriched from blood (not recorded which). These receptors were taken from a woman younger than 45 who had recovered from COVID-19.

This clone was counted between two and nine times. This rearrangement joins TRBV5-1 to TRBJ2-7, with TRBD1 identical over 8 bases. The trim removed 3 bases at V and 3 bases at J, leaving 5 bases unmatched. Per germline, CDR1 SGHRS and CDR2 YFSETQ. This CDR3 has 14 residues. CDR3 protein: CASSSGQGSYEQYF. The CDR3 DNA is TGCGCCAGCAGCTCCGGACAGGGTAGCTACGAGCAGTACTTC.

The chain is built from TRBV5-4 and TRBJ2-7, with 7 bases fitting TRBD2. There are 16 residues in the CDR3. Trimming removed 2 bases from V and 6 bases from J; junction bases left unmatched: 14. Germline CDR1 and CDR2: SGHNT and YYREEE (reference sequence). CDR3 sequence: CASSFPEGGGGGEQYF. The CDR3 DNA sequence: TGTGCCAGCAGCTTTCCGGAGGGCGGGGGAGGAGGCGAGCAGTACTTC.

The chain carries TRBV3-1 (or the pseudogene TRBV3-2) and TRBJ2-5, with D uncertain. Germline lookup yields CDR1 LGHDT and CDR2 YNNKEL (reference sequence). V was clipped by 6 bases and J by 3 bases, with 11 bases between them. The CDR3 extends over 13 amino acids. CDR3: CASRRLEKETQYF. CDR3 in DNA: TGTGCCAGCAGACGACTGGAAAAAGAGACCCAGTACTTC.

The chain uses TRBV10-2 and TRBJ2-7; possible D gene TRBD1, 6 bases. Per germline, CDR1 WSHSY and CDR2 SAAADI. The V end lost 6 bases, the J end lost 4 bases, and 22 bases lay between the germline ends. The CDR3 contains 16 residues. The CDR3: CASSGQTGTTGYEQYF. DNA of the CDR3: TGCGCCAGCAGCGGGCAGACAGGAACTACAGGGTACGAGCAGTACTTC.

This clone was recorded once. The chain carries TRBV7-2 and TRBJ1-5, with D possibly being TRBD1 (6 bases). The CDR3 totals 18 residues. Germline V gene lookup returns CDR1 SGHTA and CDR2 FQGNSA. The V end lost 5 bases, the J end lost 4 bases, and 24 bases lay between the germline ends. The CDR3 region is CASSLQGGHRVENQPQHF. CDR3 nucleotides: TGTGCCAGCAGCCTACAAGGGGGTCACAGGGTAGAGAATCAGCCCCAGCATTTT.

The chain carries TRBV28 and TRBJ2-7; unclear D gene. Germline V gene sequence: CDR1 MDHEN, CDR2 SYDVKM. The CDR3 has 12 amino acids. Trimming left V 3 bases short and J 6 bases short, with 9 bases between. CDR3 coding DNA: TGTGCCAGCAGTTTCCTACCGGGCGAGCAGTACTTC. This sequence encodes CASSFLPGEQYF. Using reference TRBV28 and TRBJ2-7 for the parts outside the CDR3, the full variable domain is DVKVTQSSRYLVKRTGEKVFLECVQDMDHENMFWYRQDPGLGLRLIYFSYDVKMKEKGDIPEGYSVSREKKERFSLILESASTNQTSMYLCASSFLPGEQYFGPGTRLTVT.

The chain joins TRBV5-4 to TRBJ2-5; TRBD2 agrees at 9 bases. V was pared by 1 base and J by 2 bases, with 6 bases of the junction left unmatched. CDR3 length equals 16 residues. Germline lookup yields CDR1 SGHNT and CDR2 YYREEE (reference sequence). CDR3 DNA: TGTGCCAGCAGCTTGCGGGTAGCGGGGGAGCAAGAGACCCAGTACTTC. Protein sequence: CASSLRVAGEQETQYF.

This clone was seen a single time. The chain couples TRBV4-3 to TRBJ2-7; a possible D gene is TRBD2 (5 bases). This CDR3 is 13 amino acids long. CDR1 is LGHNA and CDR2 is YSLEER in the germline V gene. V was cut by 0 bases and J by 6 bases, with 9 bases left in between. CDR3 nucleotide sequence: TGCGCCAGCAGCCAAGACGAGGGTGGCGAGCAGTACTTC. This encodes CASSQDEGGEQYF.

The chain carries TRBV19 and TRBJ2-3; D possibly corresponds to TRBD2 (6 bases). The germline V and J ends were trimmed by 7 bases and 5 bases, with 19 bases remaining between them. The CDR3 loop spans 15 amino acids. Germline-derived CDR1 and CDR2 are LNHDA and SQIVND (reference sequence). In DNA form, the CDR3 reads TGTGCCAGTACCCCCGGGACTGCCCTGTTAGATACGCAGTATTTT. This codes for CASTPGTALLDTQYF.

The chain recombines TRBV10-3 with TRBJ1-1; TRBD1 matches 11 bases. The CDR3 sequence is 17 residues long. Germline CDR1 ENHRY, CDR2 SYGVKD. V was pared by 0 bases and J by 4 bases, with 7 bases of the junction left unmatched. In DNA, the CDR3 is TGTGCCATCAGTGAGTCGTTGGGACAGGGGGAGAGCACTGAAGCTTTCTTT. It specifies CAISESLGQGESTEAFF.

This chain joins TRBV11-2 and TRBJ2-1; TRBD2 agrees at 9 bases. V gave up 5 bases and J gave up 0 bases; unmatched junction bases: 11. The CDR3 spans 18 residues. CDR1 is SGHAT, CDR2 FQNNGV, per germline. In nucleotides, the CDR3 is TGTGCCAGCAGCCCTAACGTCCCTAGCGGGACCTCCTACAATGAGCAGTTCTTC. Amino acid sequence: CASSPNVPSGTSYNEQFF. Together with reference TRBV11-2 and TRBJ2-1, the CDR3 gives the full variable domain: EAGVAQSPRYKIIEKRQSVAFWCNPISGHATLYWYQQILGQGPKLLIQFQNNGVVDDSQLPKDRFSAERLKGVDSTLKIQPAKLEDSAVYLCASSPNVPSGTSYNEQFFGPGTRLTVL.

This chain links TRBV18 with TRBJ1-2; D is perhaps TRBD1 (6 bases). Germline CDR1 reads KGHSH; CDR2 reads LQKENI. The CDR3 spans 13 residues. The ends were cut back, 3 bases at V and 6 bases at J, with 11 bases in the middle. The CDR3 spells CASSPPGVDGYTF. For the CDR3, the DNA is TGTGCCAGCTCACCCCCAGGGGTGGATGGCTACACCTTC.

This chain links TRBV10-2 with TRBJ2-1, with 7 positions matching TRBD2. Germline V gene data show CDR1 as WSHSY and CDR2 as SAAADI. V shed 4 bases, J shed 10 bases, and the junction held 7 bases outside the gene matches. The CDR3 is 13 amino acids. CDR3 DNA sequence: TGCGCCAGCAGTGGGCCCCGGGGAGGGGAGCAGTTCTTC. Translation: CASSGPRGGEQFF.